These T cell receptor beta chains were read from a single sample in a study of T cell responses to AZD1222 COVID-19 vaccine. Clones were sequenced by immunoSEQ multiplex PCR, and TCRdb holds only the in-frame ones, with some missing. In the table there are 100,000 or so clones, approximately 90% of which are singletons. The specimen was peripheral blood, collected on day 0 of AZD1222 vaccination. The source is an adult in good health. The CDR3 runs from the conserved cysteine through the conserved F or W. The D gene is left open where the match is weak. The size of a clone is reported for some rows only, either as once, few or many, or as a class for expanded clones.

J gene,D gene,clone size,V gene,CDR3 protein,CDR3 DNA
TRBJ2-3,NA,NA,TRBV11-3,CASSLGIADTQYF,TGTGCCAGCAGCTTGGGAATAGCAGATACGCAGTATTTT
TRBJ1-4,NA,few,TRBV18,CASSPSFRQLNEKLFF,TGTGCCAGCTCACCCAGCTTTCGACAGCTTAATGAAAAACTGTTTTTT
TRBJ2-6,TRBD1,NA,TRBV14,CASSQTGASSGANVLTF,TGTGCCAGCAGCCAAACAGGGGCAAGCTCTGGGGCCAACGTCCTGACTTTC
TRBJ2-2,NA,NA,TRBV7-6,CASSSARAGPNTGELFF,TGTGCCAGCAGCTCCGCGAGGGCAGGGCCGAACACCGGGGAGCTGTTTTTT
TRBJ2-5,NA,once,TRBV4-2,CASSQELGETQYF,TGTGCCAGCAGCCAAGAGTTGGGGGAGACCCAGTACTTC
TRBJ2-3,TRBD1,NA,TRBV11-2,CASSLTGGQGDTQYF,TGTGCCAGCAGCTTGACAGGGGGACAGGGGGATACGCAGTATTTT
TRBJ1-1,NA,NA,TRBV21-1,CASSFGSRTEAFF,TGTGCCAGCTCATTTGGGTCTCGCACTGAAGCTTTCTTT
TRBJ1-1,NA,NA,TRBV6-5,CASSYSRNTEAFF,TGTGCCAGCAGTTACTCGCGGAACACTGAAGCTTTCTTT
TRBJ2-3,NA,NA,TRBV3-1/TRBV3-2,CASSPGQGSDTQYF,TGTGCCAGCAGCCCGGGCCAAGGTTCGGATACGCAGTATTTT
TRBJ1-2,TRBD1,NA,TRBV24-1,CATSDRDRELSGGYTF,TGTGCCACCAGTGACAGGGACAGGGAGCTTTCCGGGGGCTACACCTTC
TRBJ1-1,NA,NA,TRBV5-4,CASSSGGTEAFF,TGTGCCAGCAGCTCGGGGGGAACTGAAGCTTTCTTT
TRBJ2-5,NA,NA,TRBV12-3/TRBV12-4,CASRGTGQETQYF,TGTGCCAGCAGGGGAACAGGGCAAGAGACCCAGTACTTC
TRBJ1-6,TRBD1,few,TRBV7-8,CASSFGTGGSPLHF,TGTGCCAGCAGCTTCGGGACAGGGGGATCACCCCTCCACTTT
TRBJ1-2,NA,NA,TRBV5-8,CASNVREEGYTF,TGTGCCAGCAATGTCAGGGAGGAGGGCTACACCTTC
TRBJ2-2,TRBD1,NA,TRBV5-8,CASSLQGATGELFF,TGTGCCAGCAGTCTACAGGGGGCAACCGGGGAGCTGTTTTTT
TRBJ2-3,NA,NA,TRBV7-9,CASSSVSLSTDTQYF,TGTGCCAGCAGCTCCGTTTCCCTTAGCACAGATACGCAGTATTTT
TRBJ1-5,NA,few,TRBV2,CASSGGNQPQHF,TGTGCCAGCAGTGGGGGCAATCAGCCCCAGCATTTT
TRBJ2-7,NA,NA,TRBV2,CASSMDFISYEQYF,TGTGCCAGCAGTATGGACTTCATCTCCTACGAGCAGTACTTC
TRBJ1-2,NA,NA,TRBV11-2,CASSFTQGYYGYTF,TGTGCCAGCAGTTTTACCCAGGGGTACTATGGCTACACCTTC
TRBJ1-2,NA,NA,TRBV5-4,CATRGGSAVGGYTF,TGTGCCACGCGAGGGGGGAGCGCCGTCGGGGGCTACACCTTC
TRBJ1-6,NA,NA,TRBV30,CAWSEDREISPLHF,TGTGCCTGGAGTGAGGACAGAGAAATTTCACCCCTCCACTTT
TRBJ1-4,TRBD1,NA,TRBV6-5,CASSPFGTENEKLFF,TGTGCCAGCAGTCCTTTCGGGACAGAGAATGAAAAACTGTTTTTT
TRBJ1-5,NA,NA,TRBV10-3,CAISESAVHQPQHF,TGTGCCATCAGTGAGTCAGCGGTCCATCAGCCCCAGCATTTT
TRBJ1-4,NA,NA,TRBV3-1/TRBV3-2,CASSQDVGDEKLFF,TGTGCCAGCAGCCAAGATGTCGGGGATGAAAAACTGTTTTTT
TRBJ2-1,TRBD2,NA,TRBV20-1,CSASSLAGSIEQFF,TGCAGTGCTAGTTCCCTAGCGGGTTCGATTGAGCAGTTCTTC
TRBJ1-2,TRBD1,NA,TRBV7-8,CASSLRRTGGHGYTF,TGTGCCAGCAGCCTAAGACGGACAGGGGGCCATGGCTACACCTTC
TRBJ2-3,TRBD1,NA,TRBV24-1,CATSGGTWTDTQYF,TGTGCCACCTCAGGGGGCACTTGGACAGATACGCAGTATTTT
TRBJ1-6,TRBD1,NA,TRBV19,CASRLTGTGPSSYNSPLHF,TGTGCCAGTAGATTGACCGGGACAGGACCGAGCTCCTATAATTCACCCCTCCACTTT